The entry below describes one TCR beta chain. This sample was taken from a study of blood T cell repertoires in COVID-19. This study enrolled people aged roughly 18 to 90 from about two dozen US geographic areas. Clinical history as reported by participants underpinned cohort assignment. Each exposed participant met a COVID-19 case in the 2 weeks preceding study entry. The authors' processing: Estimated nucleated cell counts came from reference gene primer amplification. Assay used: immunoSEQ multiplex PCR; TCRdb lists only in-frame clones, some missing. From that table come the V and J calls and clone size; the DNA was used to work out D and trimming. This repertoire shows about 260,000 clones, around 90% found once; its top ten account for 2.8%. Sequencing input: PBMCs or T cells enriched from blood (not recorded which). This TCR came from a man aged 40-55 years who had been exposed to COVID-19.

The DNA of the CDR3 is TGTGCCAGCAGCTTACACACCACAGGGGCAGAGACCCAGTACTTC. Its protein product is CASSLHTTGAETQYF. The V call is TRBV5-4, the J call TRBJ2-5; TRBD1 matches at 7 bases. CDR1 is SGHNT and CDR2 is YYREEE in the germline V gene (reference sequence). This CDR3 comprises 15 residues. V shed 2 bases and J 4 bases; nucleotides not matched to a gene: 8. The whole variable domain, remainder taken from reference TRBV5-4 and TRBJ2-5, is ETGVTQSPTHLIKTRGQQVTLRCSSQSGHNTVSWYQQALGQGPQFIFQYYREEENGRGNFPPRFSGLQFPNYSSELNVNALELDDSALYLCASSLHTTGAETQYFGPGTRLLVL.